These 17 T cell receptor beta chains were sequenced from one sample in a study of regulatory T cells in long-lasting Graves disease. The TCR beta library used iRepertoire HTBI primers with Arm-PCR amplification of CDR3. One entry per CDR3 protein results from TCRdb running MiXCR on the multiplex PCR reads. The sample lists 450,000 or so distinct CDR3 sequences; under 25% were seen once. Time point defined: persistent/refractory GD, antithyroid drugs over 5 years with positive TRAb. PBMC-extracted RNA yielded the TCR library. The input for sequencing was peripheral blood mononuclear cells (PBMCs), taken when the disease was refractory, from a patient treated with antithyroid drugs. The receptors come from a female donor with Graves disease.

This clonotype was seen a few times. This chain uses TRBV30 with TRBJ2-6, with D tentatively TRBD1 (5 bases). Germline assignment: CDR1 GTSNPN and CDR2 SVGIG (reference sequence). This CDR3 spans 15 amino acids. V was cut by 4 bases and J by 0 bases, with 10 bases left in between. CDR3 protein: CAWTRALSGANVLTF. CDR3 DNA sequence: TGTGCCTGGACCAGGGCGCTCTCTGGGGCCAACGTCCTGACTTTC.

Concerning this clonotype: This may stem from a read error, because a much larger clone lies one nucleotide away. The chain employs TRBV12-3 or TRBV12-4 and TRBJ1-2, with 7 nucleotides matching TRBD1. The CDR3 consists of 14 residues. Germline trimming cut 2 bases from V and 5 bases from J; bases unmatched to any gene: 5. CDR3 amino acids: CASSLQGVRYGYTF. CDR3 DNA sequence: TGTGCCAGCAGTTTACAGGGGGTGAGGTATGGCTACACCTTC.

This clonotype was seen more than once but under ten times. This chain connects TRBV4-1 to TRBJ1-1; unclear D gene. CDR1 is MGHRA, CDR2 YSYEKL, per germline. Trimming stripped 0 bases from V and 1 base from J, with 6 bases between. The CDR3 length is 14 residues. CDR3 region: CASSQDPANTEAFF. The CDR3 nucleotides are TGCGCCAGCAGCCAAGACCCAGCGAACACTGAAGCTTTCTTT.

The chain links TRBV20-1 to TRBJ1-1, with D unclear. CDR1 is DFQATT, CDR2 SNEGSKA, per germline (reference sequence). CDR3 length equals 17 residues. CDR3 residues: CSPKGLGRTPEGTEAFF. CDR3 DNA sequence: TGCAGCCCGAAAGGGTTAGGACGGACCCCGGAGGGAACTGAAGCTTTCTTT.

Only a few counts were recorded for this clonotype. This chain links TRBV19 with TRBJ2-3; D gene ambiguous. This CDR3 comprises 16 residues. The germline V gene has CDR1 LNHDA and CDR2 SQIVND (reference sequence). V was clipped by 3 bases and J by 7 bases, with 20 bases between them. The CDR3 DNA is TGTGCCAGTAGTATTGATCTGAACGGGTTTGAGAATACGCAGTATTTT. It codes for CASSIDLNGFENTQYF.

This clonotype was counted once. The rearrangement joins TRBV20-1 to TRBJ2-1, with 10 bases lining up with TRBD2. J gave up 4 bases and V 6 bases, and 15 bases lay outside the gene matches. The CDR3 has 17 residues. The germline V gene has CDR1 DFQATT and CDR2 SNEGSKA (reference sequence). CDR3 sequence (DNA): TGCAGTGCAGAGGGGGCTAGCGGGAGCCCCGGGTACAATGAGCAGTTCTTC. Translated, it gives CSAEGASGSPGYNEQFF.

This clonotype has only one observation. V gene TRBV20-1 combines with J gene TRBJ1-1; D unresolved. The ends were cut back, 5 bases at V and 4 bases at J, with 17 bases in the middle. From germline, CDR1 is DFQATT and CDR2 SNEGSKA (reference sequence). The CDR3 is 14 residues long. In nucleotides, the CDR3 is TGCAGTGCTTTGGACTGGACCGCGGGCACTGAAGCTTTCTTT. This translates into CSALDWTAGTEAFF.

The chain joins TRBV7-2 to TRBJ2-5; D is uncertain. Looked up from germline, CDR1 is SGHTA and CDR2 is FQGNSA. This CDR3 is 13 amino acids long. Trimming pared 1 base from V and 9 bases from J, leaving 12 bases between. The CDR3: CASSLDEGKAQYF. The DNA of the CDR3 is TGTGCCAGCAGCTTAGACGAAGGGAAGGCCCAGTACTTC.

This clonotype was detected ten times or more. CDR3 nucleotide sequence: TGTGCCAGCAGTGAGTTTGGGGGGGACACTGAAGCTTTCTTT. The encoded protein is CASSEFGGDTEAFF. The J gene is TRBJ1-1, the V gene TRBV2; D possibly corresponds to TRBD1 (5 bases). V lost 3 bases, J lost 3 bases, and 11 bases lay in between. Germline assignment: CDR1 SNHLY and CDR2 FYNNEI. The CDR3 totals 14 residues. The full variable domain, rest sourced from reference TRBV2 and TRBJ1-1, is EPEVTQTPSHQVTQMGQEVILRCVPISNHLYFYWYRQILGQKVEFLVSFYNNEISEKSEIFDDQFSVERPDGSNFTLKIRSTKLEDSAMYFCASSEFGGDTEAFFGQGTRLTVV.

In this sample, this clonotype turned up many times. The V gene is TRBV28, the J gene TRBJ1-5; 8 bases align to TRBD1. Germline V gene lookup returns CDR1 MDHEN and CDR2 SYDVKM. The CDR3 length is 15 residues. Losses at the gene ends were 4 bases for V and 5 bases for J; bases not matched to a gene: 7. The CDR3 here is CASSSLDRGDQPQHF. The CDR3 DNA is TGTGCCAGCAGTTCTTTAGACAGGGGTGATCAGCCCCAGCATTTT.

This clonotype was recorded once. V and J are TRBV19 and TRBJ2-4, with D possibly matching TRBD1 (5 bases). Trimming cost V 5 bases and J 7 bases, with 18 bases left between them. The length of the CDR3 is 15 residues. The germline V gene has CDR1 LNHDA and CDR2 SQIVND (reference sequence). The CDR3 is CASSSPAGSVNIQYF. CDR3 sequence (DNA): TGTGCCAGTAGTTCGCCTGCAGGGTCGGTGAACATTCAGTACTTC.

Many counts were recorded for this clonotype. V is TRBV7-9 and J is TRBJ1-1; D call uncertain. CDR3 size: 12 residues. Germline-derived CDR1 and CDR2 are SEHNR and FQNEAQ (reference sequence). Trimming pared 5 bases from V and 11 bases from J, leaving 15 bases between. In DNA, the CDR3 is TGTGCCAGCAGCGGACCTCCGGGTCACGCTTTCTTT. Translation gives CASSGPPGHAFF. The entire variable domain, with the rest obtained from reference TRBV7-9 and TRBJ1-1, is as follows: DTGVSQNPRHKITKRGQNVTFRCDPISEHNRLYWYRQTLGQGPEFLTYFQNEAQLEKSRLLSDRFSAERPKGSFSTLEIQRTEQGDSAMYLCASSGPPGHAFFGQGTRLTVV.

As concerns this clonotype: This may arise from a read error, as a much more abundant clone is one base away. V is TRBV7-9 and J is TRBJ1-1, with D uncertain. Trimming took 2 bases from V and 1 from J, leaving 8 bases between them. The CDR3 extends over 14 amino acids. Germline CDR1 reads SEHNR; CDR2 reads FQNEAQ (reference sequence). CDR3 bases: TGTGCCAGCAGCTTACCGGACGCGAACACTGAAGCTTTCTTT. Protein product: CASSLPDANTEAFF.

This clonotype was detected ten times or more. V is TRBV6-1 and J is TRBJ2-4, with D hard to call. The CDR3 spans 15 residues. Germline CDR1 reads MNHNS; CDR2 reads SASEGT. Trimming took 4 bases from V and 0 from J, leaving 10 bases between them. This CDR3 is CASSVGDLAKNIQYF. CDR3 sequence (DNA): TGTGCCAGCAGTGTCGGTGATCTAGCCAAAAACATTCAGTACTTC.

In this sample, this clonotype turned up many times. The chain's CDR3 is CSAFGLAEFQETQYF. As DNA, the CDR3 is TGCAGTGCTTTCGGACTAGCGGAATTCCAAGAGACCCAGTACTTC. The V call is TRBV20-1, the J call TRBJ2-5; 10 bases line up with TRBD2. J gave up 1 base and V 5 bases, and 7 bases lay outside the gene matches. This CDR3 spans 15 amino acids. Germline V lookup: CDR1 DFQATT, CDR2 SNEGSKA (reference sequence).

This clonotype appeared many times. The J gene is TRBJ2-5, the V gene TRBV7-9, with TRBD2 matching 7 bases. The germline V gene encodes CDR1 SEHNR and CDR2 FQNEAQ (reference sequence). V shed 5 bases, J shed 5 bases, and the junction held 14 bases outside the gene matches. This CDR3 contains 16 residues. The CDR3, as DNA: TGTGCCAGCAGCAGACGATCCGGGCGGGGAGGGGAGACCCAGTACTTC. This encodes CASSRRSGRGGETQYF.

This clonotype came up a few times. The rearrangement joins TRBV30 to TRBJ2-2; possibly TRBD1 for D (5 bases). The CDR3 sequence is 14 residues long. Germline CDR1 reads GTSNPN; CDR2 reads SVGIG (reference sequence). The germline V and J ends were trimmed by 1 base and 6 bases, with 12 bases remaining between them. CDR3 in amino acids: CAWSDKGVPGELFF. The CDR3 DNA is TGTGCCTGGAGTGATAAAGGGGTCCCCGGGGAGCTGTTTTTT.